This entry lists 11 T cell receptor beta chains sequenced from one sample in a study of blood T cell repertoires in COVID-19. Profiled with immunoSEQ multiplex PCR; TCRdb holds only in-frame clones, not every one. The sample lists 100,000 to 150,000 clones, approximately 80% seen once, with about 40% in the top ten. The sequencing input was peripheral blood. The origin of the receptors is a man aged 40-49 years with active or convalescent COVID-19.

The V call is TRBV15, the J call TRBJ1-5, with D unclear. CDR1 LNHNV and CDR2 YYDKDF come from the germline V gene (reference sequence). V lost 0 bases, J lost 4 bases, and 13 bases lay in between. This CDR3 is built from 16 residues. This CDR3 is CATSRDEGGNNQPQHF. The CDR3 DNA reads as TGTGCCACCAGCAGAGATGAGGGCGGGAATAATCAGCCCCAGCATTTT. Filled out from reference TRBV15 and TRBJ1-5, the complete variable domain reads DAMVIQNPRYQVTQFGKPVTLSCSQTLNHNVMYWYQQKSSQAPKLLFHYYDKDFNNEADTPDNFQSRRPNTSFCFLDIRSPGLGDTAMYLCATSRDEGGNNQPQHFGDGTRLSIL.

This clone has at least ten counts. Here the CDR3 DNA reads TGTGCCAGCAGCTTAGAGAGCTCCTATAATTCACCCCTCCACTTT. Amino acids: CASSLESSYNSPLHF. This chain links TRBV7-3 with TRBJ1-6; no definite D call. The V and J ends lost 2 bases and 0 bases respectively, with 5 bases between them. The CDR3 totals 15 residues. Per germline, CDR1 SGHTA and CDR2 FQGTGA.

This clone was seen once. This chain joins TRBV30 and TRBJ1-2; 9 bases map to TRBD1. The V gene end was trimmed by 2 bases and the J gene end by 8 bases; junction bases not matched to a gene: 12. Looked up from germline, CDR1 is GTSNPN and CDR2 is SVGIG (reference sequence). The CDR3 covers 15 residues. The CDR3 coding sequence is TGTGCCTGGAGTCGCACAGGGGGCGCGAGATGGGGCTACACCTTC. The encoded protein is CAWSRTGGARWGYTF.

DNA for the CDR3: TGTGCCAGCAGCACAGGGTCTGTCGGGGAGACCCAGTACTTC. Residues: CASSTGSVGETQYF. The V and J genes are TRBV6-2 or TRBV6-3 and TRBJ2-5, with a weak D call TRBD1 (6 bases). V lost 6 bases and J 5 bases, leaving 16 bases between the germline ends. Looked up from germline, CDR1 is MNHEY and CDR2 is SVGEGT. CDR3 length equals 14 residues.

This clone appeared a single time. The chain combines TRBV2 with TRBJ2-5, with D perhaps matching TRBD2 (5 bases). CDR3 length equals 13 residues. Trimming took 7 bases from V and 2 from J, leaving 11 bases between them. Germline CDR1 and CDR2: SNHLY and FYNNEI. The CDR3 loop is CASIWTLQETQYF. The DNA for the CDR3 is TGTGCCAGCATATGGACTCTGCAAGAGACCCAGTACTTC. Full variable domain (missing parts from reference TRBV2 and TRBJ2-5): EPEVTQTPSHQVTQMGQEVILRCVPISNHLYFYWYRQILGQKVEFLVSFYNNEISEKSEIFDDQFSVERPDGSNFTLKIRSTKLEDSAMYFCASIWTLQETQYFGPGTRLLVL.

The CDR3 protein is CASSLLGQGQYEQFF. Here the CDR3 DNA reads TGTGCCAGCAGTTTATTAGGACAGGGGCAGTATGAGCAGTTCTTC. J is TRBJ2-1 and V is TRBV27, with TRBD1 matching over 9 bases. The germline CDR1 and CDR2 sequences are MNHEY and SMNVEV (reference sequence). This CDR3 is 15 amino acids long. The ends lost 1 base at V and 8 bases at J; junction bases unmatched: 6.

A single count supports this clone. This chain links TRBV4-1 with TRBJ2-1; possibly TRBD2 for D (6 bases). V lost 1 base and J 3 bases, leaving 10 bases between the germline ends. This CDR3 is 15 amino acids long. The germline CDR1 and CDR2 sequences are MGHRA and YSYEKL. Here the CDR3 DNA reads TGCGCCAGCAGCCAAGTCGGGACTCTCTACAATGAGCAGTTCTTC. This codes for CASSQVGTLYNEQFF.

V gene TRBV2 combines with J gene TRBJ2-3, with 11 bases aligning to TRBD1. In germline, CDR1 is SNHLY, CDR2 FYNNEI. CDR3 length: 14 amino acids. The V gene end was trimmed by 6 bases and the J gene end by 6 bases; junction bases not matched to a gene: 5. DNA of the CDR3: TGTGCCAGCAGAGTGGGACAGGGGGTGGATACGCAGTATTTT. Protein sequence: CASRVGQGVDTQYF.

This clone was counted only a few times. V and J are TRBV13 and TRBJ2-5; 12 bases are shared with TRBD2. J lost 4 bases, V lost 5 bases, and 8 bases had no gene match. The CDR3 sequence is 16 residues long. Per the germline V gene, CDR1 is PRHDT and CDR2 is FYEKMQ (reference sequence). DNA for the CDR3: TGTGCCAGCAGCCTGAGACTAGCGGGAGCGGTAGAGACCCAGTACTTC. It is translated as CASSLRLAGAVETQYF.

The chain uses TRBV6-4 and TRBJ1-1, with D possibly matching TRBD1 (6 bases). V dropped 6 bases and J dropped 4 bases, with 12 bases sitting between them. Germline V gene lookup returns CDR1 MRHNA and CDR2 SNTAGT. The CDR3 length is 13 residues. The CDR3 DNA reads as TGTGCCAGCAGGCAAACAGGGACCACTGAAGCTTTCTTT. This sequence encodes CASRQTGTTEAFF.

The CDR3 loop is CASSIKASHHDMEQFF. The CDR3 region has the DNA TGTGCCAGTAGTATTAAGGCTAGCCACCACGATATGGAGCAGTTCTTC. J is TRBJ2-1 and V is TRBV19; maybe TRBD2 (5 bases). Germline CDR1 is LNHDA and CDR2 is SQIVND (reference sequence). V was cut by 3 bases and J by 10 bases, with 22 bases left in between. CDR3 size: 16 residues. Together with reference TRBV19 and TRBJ2-1, the CDR3 gives the full variable domain: DGGITQSPKYLFRKEGQNVTLSCEQNLNHDAMYWYRQDPGQGLRLIYYSQIVNDFQKGDIAEGYSVSREKKESFPLTVTSAQKNPTAFYLCASSIKASHHDMEQFFGPGTRLTVL.